These 29 T cell receptor beta chains originate from one sample sequenced in a study of cytomegalovirus exposure and HLA in healthy donors. A multiplex PCR was run with 60 Vbeta primers and 13 Jbeta primers. Profiling relied on immunoSEQ multiplex PCR, and the TCRdb table lists in-frame clones only, not all of them. The sample has roughly 180,000 clones, about 75% seen once; the top ten hold around 2.5%. Sequencing used PBMCs. These receptors came from a female donor in good health and CMV-seronegative.

J is TRBJ1-2 and V is TRBV9; unclear D gene. The length of the CDR3 is 13 residues. Germline values: CDR1 SGDLS, CDR2 YYNGEE. V gave up 3 bases and J gave up 2 bases, with 8 bases separating them. CDR3 DNA: TGTGCCAGCAGCGCCTCAGTGAACTATGGCTACACCTTC. Translation gives CASSASVNYGYTF.

The V call is TRBV6-5, the J call TRBJ2-7; D is perhaps TRBD1 (6 bases). CDR3 length equals 11 residues. V shed 7 bases and J shed 7 bases, with 11 bases lying between them. Germline loops: CDR1 MNHEY, CDR2 SVGAGI. Written as DNA, the CDR3 is TGTGCCAGCAAGCAAGGGGGAGAGCAGTACTTC. This sequence encodes CASKQGGEQYF.

This chain links TRBV7-2 with TRBJ2-1; 7 positions agree with TRBD2. The CDR3 has 12 residues. In germline, CDR1 is SGHTA, CDR2 FQGNSA. The junction had 6 bases not matched to a gene; V was cut back by 5 bases and J by 11 bases. The CDR3 DNA reads as TGTGCCAGCAGCAGCAAGGGACTACAGCAGTTCTTC. Amino acids: CASSSKGLQQFF.

The CDR3 protein is CASSQDRGGGRETQYF. In nucleotides, the CDR3 is TGCGCCAGCAGCCAAGACCGGGGGGGAGGTAGAGAGACCCAGTACTTC. The chain recombines TRBV4-1 with TRBJ2-5; 8 bases map to TRBD2. V shed 0 bases and J 4 bases; nucleotides not matched to a gene: 7. Germline values: CDR1 MGHRA, CDR2 YSYEKL. The CDR3 has 16 residues.

The chain combines TRBV27 with TRBJ1-5; no firm D call. Between the trimmed V and J ends, which lost 0 bases and 1 base, there was a span of 7 bases. Germline V gene lookup returns CDR1 MNHEY and CDR2 SMNVEV (reference sequence). The CDR3 length is 15 residues. As DNA, the CDR3 is TGTGCCAGCAGTTTATCGGCGGGAAGCAATCAGCCCCAGCATTTT. Residues: CASSLSAGSNQPQHF.

The chain uses TRBV6-5 and TRBJ1-2; D ambiguous. Per germline, CDR1 MNHEY and CDR2 SVGAGI. With 5 bases removed from V and 12 bases from J, the gap between germline ends came to 19 bases. This CDR3 contains 13 residues. This CDR3 is CASSRIKPGEDTF. The DNA for the CDR3 is TGTGCCAGCAGTCGCATCAAGCCAGGTGAAGACACCTTC.

The chain employs TRBV29-1 and TRBJ1-1; D is possibly TRBD1 (5 bases). Between the trimmed V and J ends, which lost 6 bases and 5 bases, there was a span of 16 bases. CDR1 is SQVTM, CDR2 ANQGSEA, per germline. This CDR3 contains 13 residues. This CDR3 is CSVFRDSRTEAFF. In nucleotides, the CDR3 is TGCAGCGTGTTCCGGGACTCAAGAACTGAAGCTTTCTTT.

This clone appeared once. The chain is built from TRBV5-1 and TRBJ1-1; D uncertain. The V end was cut by 4 bases, the J end by 1 base, with 11 bases between. CDR1 and CDR2 (germline): SGHRS, YFSETQ. The CDR3 runs to 14 residues. This chain's CDR3 is CASSLLAGNTEAFF. DNA of the CDR3: TGCGCCAGCAGCCTTCTTGCGGGGAACACTGAAGCTTTCTTT.

The chain links TRBV19 to TRBJ1-6; D is ambiguous. Germline V gene lookup returns CDR1 LNHDA and CDR2 SQIVND (reference sequence). This CDR3 is 16 amino acids long. V dropped 0 bases and J dropped 0 bases, with 6 bases sitting between them. The CDR3 nucleotides are TGTGCCAGTAGTATAGAATCCTTCTCCTATAATTCACCCCTCCACTTT. It translates to CASSIESFSYNSPLHF.

This chain joins TRBV12-5 and TRBJ2-1, with a weak D call TRBD2 (6 bases). The V end lost 0 bases, the J end lost 7 bases, and 19 bases lay between the germline ends. This CDR3 comprises 17 residues. Germline loops: CDR1 LGHNT, CDR2 FRNRAP. This chain's CDR3 is CASGLVVPQRVGNEQFF. CDR3 DNA: TGTGCTAGTGGTTTGGTGGTCCCTCAGCGGGTGGGAAATGAGCAGTTCTTC.

This clone was seen once. This chain joins TRBV6-1 and TRBJ2-7; 7 bases align to TRBD2. V lost 7 bases, J lost 4 bases, and 13 bases stayed unmatched. Germline CDR1 MNHNS, CDR2 SASEGT. The CDR3 covers 15 residues. Written as DNA, the CDR3 is TGTGCCAGCAATCCCCCGGAGCGGGGACTATACGAGCAGTACTTC. It codes for CASNPPERGLYEQYF.

This sequence joins TRBV2 and TRBJ2-1, with a possible D match to TRBD2 (5 bases). Germline V gene lookup returns CDR1 SNHLY and CDR2 FYNNEI. The CDR3 loop spans 13 amino acids. V shed 3 bases and J shed 6 bases, with 9 bases lying between them. In DNA, the CDR3 is TGTGCCAGCAGTGATTACCGGGGCAATGAGCAGTTCTTC. Protein product: CASSDYRGNEQFF.

The rearrangement uses TRBV4-3 and TRBJ1-6; D is undetermined. Germline CDR1 is LGHNA and CDR2 is YSLEER. The CDR3 is made up of 16 amino acids. With 0 bases removed from V and 0 bases from J, the gap between germline ends came to 6 bases. The CDR3, as DNA: TGCGCCAGCAGCCAAGAAGGGAGCTCCTATAATTCACCCCTCCACTTT. It is translated as CASSQEGSSYNSPLHF.

This sequence joins TRBV11-2 and TRBJ2-7; unclear D gene. V was pared by 5 bases and J by 2 bases, with 10 bases between. Germline values: CDR1 SGHAT, CDR2 FQNNGV. The CDR3 covers 13 residues. The CDR3 nucleotides read TGTGCCAGCAGCGGGTGGCGGCCCTACGAGCAGTACTTC. Its protein is CASSGWRPYEQYF.

This sequence joins TRBV18 and TRBJ2-2; tentative D call: TRBD2 (5 bases). The CDR3 is 11 residues long. Per the germline V gene, CDR1 is KGHSH and CDR2 is LQKENI. V lost 6 bases and J lost 7, with 6 bases in between. Here the CDR3 DNA reads TGTGCCAGCTCTCGGGACGGGGAGCTGTTTTTT. Translated: CASSRDGELFF.

The rearrangement joins TRBV30 to TRBJ2-1; tentative D call: TRBD2 (6 bases). The length of the CDR3 is 14 residues. V lost 3 bases and J 0 bases, leaving 9 bases between the germline ends. The germline gives CDR1 GTSNPN, CDR2 SVGIG (reference sequence). The CDR3: CAWRGGSSYNEQFF. The CDR3 region has the DNA TGTGCCTGGAGGGGGGGAAGCTCCTACAATGAGCAGTTCTTC.

The chain joins TRBV2 to TRBJ2-5; perhaps TRBD2 as D (5 bases). CDR1 is SNHLY and CDR2 is FYNNEI in the germline V gene. The CDR3 loop spans 12 amino acids. V was cut by 5 bases and J by 11 bases, with 15 bases left in between. Written as DNA, the CDR3 is TGTGCCAGCAGTTATGCTTCGGAGGAGCAGTACTTC. Protein sequence: CASSYASEEQYF.

This chain joins TRBV7-9 and TRBJ2-5; 7 nucleotides align to TRBD2. This CDR3 contains 17 residues. In germline, CDR1 is SEHNR, CDR2 FQNEAQ (reference sequence). J gave up 3 bases and V 5 bases, and 15 bases lay outside the gene matches. The CDR3 sequence: CASSEGGGSALKETQYF. CDR3 DNA: TGTGCCAGCAGCGAAGGAGGCGGGAGCGCGCTAAAAGAGACCCAGTACTTC.

The chain has TRBV19 and TRBJ1-2, with a possible D match to TRBD1 (5 bases). Germline assignment: CDR1 LNHDA and CDR2 SQIVND (reference sequence). Trimming shortened V by 5 bases and J by 6 bases, and 16 bases separated the two germline ends. The CDR3 contains 14 residues. CDR3 protein: CASSPTRGVNGYTF. In DNA form, the CDR3 reads TGTGCCAGTAGTCCAACCCGGGGGGTGAATGGCTACACCTTC.

This clone was counted a few times. The chain combines TRBV5-8 with TRBJ1-3, with 7 bases lining up with TRBD1. The V gene end was trimmed by 2 bases and the J gene end by 0 bases; junction bases not matched to a gene: 8. This CDR3 is built from 17 residues. In germline, CDR1 is SGHTS, CDR2 YDEGEE. Here the CDR3 reads CASSLARTGVSGNTIYF. CDR3 in DNA: TGTGCCAGCAGCTTAGCCCGAACAGGGGTCTCTGGAAACACCATATATTTT.

V is TRBV30 and J is TRBJ1-1, with 8 bases fitting TRBD1. The V gene end was trimmed by 4 bases and the J gene end by 1 base; junction bases not matched to a gene: 8. Germline CDR1 is GTSNPN and CDR2 is SVGIG (reference sequence). This CDR3 region has 15 residues. The CDR3 DNA sequence: TGTGCCTGGATAAAGGCGGGGACAGGGAACACTGAAGCTTTCTTT. It is translated as CAWIKAGTGNTEAFF.

The chain combines TRBV7-9 with TRBJ2-7; 10 bases are shared with TRBD1. The length of the CDR3 is 14 residues. Germline assignment: CDR1 SEHNR and CDR2 FQNEAQ (reference sequence). V shed 5 bases, J shed 3 bases, and the junction held 4 bases outside the gene matches. CDR3 sequence (DNA): TGTGCCAGCAGCCCCCGGGACAGGGGCTACGAGCAGTACTTC. Its protein is CASSPRDRGYEQYF.

This clone came up once. V and J are TRBV9 and TRBJ1-2; possibly TRBD1 for D (6 bases). The CDR3 has 18 amino acids. Trimming removed 2 bases at V and 8 bases at J, with 28 bases between. Germline V CDR1 and CDR2: SGDLS, YYNGEE. CDR3 nucleotide sequence: TGTGCCAGCAGCGTTCTGTCTGGGGAAGGCAGGGGAAGGGGAGGCTACACCTTC. Encoded protein: CASSVLSGEGRGRGGYTF.

The V call is TRBV30, the J call TRBJ2-5; D ambiguous. The end of the DNA is better explained by TRBJ2-7, so the J call may be wrong. Germline CDR1 GTSNPN, CDR2 SVGIG (reference sequence). This CDR3 is 14 amino acids long. CDR3 sequence: CAWITSGEAYEQYF. The CDR3 nucleotides are TGTGCCTGGATAACATCCGGAGAGGCCTACGAGCAGTACTTC.

The rearrangement uses TRBV10-3 and TRBJ2-1, with 9 bases lining up with TRBD2. The CDR3 contains 17 residues. Germline CDR1 ENHRY, CDR2 SYGVKD. J was trimmed by 10 bases and V by 2 bases; bases with no gene match: 15. CDR3 loop: CAISEPAGGRNLWEQFF. Here the CDR3 DNA reads TGTGCCATCAGTGAGCCAGCGGGAGGAAGGAATCTTTGGGAGCAGTTCTTC.

The rearrangement joins TRBV7-9 to TRBJ2-5, with 14 bases matching TRBD2. The V gene end was trimmed by 10 bases and the J gene end by 4 bases; junction bases not matched to a gene: 17. The CDR3 is made up of 18 amino acids. Per germline, CDR1 SEHNR and CDR2 FQNEAQ (reference sequence). The CDR3 region has the DNA TGTGCCACCGCTACTTTTTCGACTAGCGGGGGGGCGGCAGAGACCCAGTACTTC. The encoded protein is CATATFSTSGGAAETQYF.

This clone was counted a few times. The V gene is TRBV14, the J gene TRBJ1-4, with 9 bases aligning to TRBD1. This CDR3 spans 14 amino acids. Germline V gene lookup returns CDR1 SGHDN and CDR2 FVKESK. The V segment lost 6 bases and the J segment 8 bases; nucleotides outside the gene matches: 7. The CDR3 protein is CASSRTGEWEKLFF. The CDR3, as DNA: TGTGCCAGCAGTCGGACAGGGGAGTGGGAAAAACTGTTTTTT.

This chain links TRBV4-2 with TRBJ2-7; D is ambiguous. V gave up 2 bases and J gave up 5 bases, with 10 bases separating them. CDR1 is LGHNA and CDR2 is YNFKEQ in the germline V gene. The length of the CDR3 is 13 residues. The chain's CDR3 is CASSQRREDEQYF. For the CDR3, the DNA is TGTGCCAGCAGCCAACGACGAGAGGACGAGCAGTACTTC.

Details on this clone: The junction and the germline gene differ at one end; a read error may be behind it. The CDR3 bases are TGTGCTAGCAGCTTAGGGCCACTAGCGGGAGGGACTGAGCAGTTCTTC. This sequence encodes CASSLGPLAGGTEQFF. The chain carries TRBV7-7 and TRBJ2-1, with TRBD2 identical over 13 bases. The CDR3 totals 16 residues. Germline CDR1 and CDR2: SSHAT and FNYEAQ (reference sequence).